The rows below give T cell receptor beta chains drawn from one sample of a study of shared clonotypes between healthy human individuals. Profiling relied on immunoSEQ multiplex PCR, and the TCRdb table lists in-frame clones only, not all of them. The data hold 2 million or so clones, with about 95% observed a single time. The sequenced material came from naive CD8+ T cells sorted from blood. These receptors were taken from a man aged 18-30 years in good health. CDR3s include the opening cysteine and the closing phenylalanine or tryptophan. A D gene is named only where the DNA matches it firmly. Not all rows give a size; the values are once, few, many and, for expanded clones, a class.

v_call: TRBV4-1; j_call: TRBJ2-2; d_call: TRBD1; clone_size: NA; cdr3_nt: TGCGCCAGCAGCCAAGAGGGGACAGGGATCTTTGGAAACACCGGGGAGCTGTTTTTT; cdr3_aa: CASSQEGTGIFGNTGELFF
v_call: TRBV27; j_call: TRBJ1-3; d_call: NA; clone_size: NA; cdr3_nt: TGTGCCAGCAGTGGCGGGGACGGAAGCTTCTCTGGAAACACCATATATTTT; cdr3_aa: CASSGGDGSFSGNTIYF
v_call: TRBV7-9; j_call: TRBJ2-7; d_call: TRBD2; clone_size: NA; cdr3_nt: TGTGCCAGCAGCCCGGGACTAATCATCTACGAGCAGTACTTC; cdr3_aa: CASSPGLIIYEQYF
v_call: TRBV25-1; j_call: TRBJ1-1; d_call: NA; clone_size: NA; cdr3_nt: TGTGCCACCCGAGGGGCGAGGACTGAAGCTTTCTTT; cdr3_aa: CATRGARTEAFF
v_call: TRBV28; j_call: TRBJ2-7; d_call: TRBD2; clone_size: NA; cdr3_nt: TGTGCCAGCTTCGGTAGCGGGGGGCGCCCCGGGGAGCAGTACTTC; cdr3_aa: CASFGSGGRPGEQYF
v_call: TRBV7-2; j_call: TRBJ1-5; d_call: NA; clone_size: NA; cdr3_nt: TGTGCCAGCAGCTCGGGGCAGGGGTCCAATCAGCCCCAGCATTTT; cdr3_aa: CASSSGQGSNQPQHF
v_call: TRBV7-9; j_call: TRBJ2-7; d_call: TRBD2; clone_size: NA; cdr3_nt: TGTGCCAGCAGTTTTCTAGCGGGGACCTCCTACGAGCAGTACTTC; cdr3_aa: CASSFLAGTSYEQYF
v_call: TRBV13; j_call: TRBJ1-6; d_call: NA; clone_size: NA; cdr3_nt: TGTGCCAGCAGCCCAACGGGGAGCTCCTATAATTCACCCCTCCACTTT; cdr3_aa: CASSPTGSSYNSPLHF
v_call: TRBV10-1; j_call: TRBJ2-5; d_call: NA; clone_size: once; cdr3_nt: TGCGCCAGCAGTGAGTGGGGGGTGGAAGAGACCCAGTACTTC; cdr3_aa: CASSEWGVEETQYF
v_call: TRBV5-5; j_call: TRBJ2-7; d_call: NA; clone_size: NA; cdr3_nt: TGTGCCAGCAGCTTGGGCTCAATTTCCTACGAGCAGTACTTC; cdr3_aa: CASSLGSISYEQYF
v_call: TRBV10-3; j_call: TRBJ2-1; d_call: NA; clone_size: NA; cdr3_nt: TGTGCCATCAGCAATTCAGGGGTCCCCTACAATGAGCAGTTCTTC; cdr3_aa: CAISNSGVPYNEQFF
v_call: TRBV27; j_call: TRBJ2-7; d_call: NA; clone_size: NA; cdr3_nt: TGTGCCAGCAGTTTAGGGGGGGCCAACGAGCAGTACTTC; cdr3_aa: CASSLGGANEQYF
v_call: TRBV2; j_call: TRBJ2-2; d_call: TRBD2; clone_size: once; cdr3_nt: TGTGCCAGCAGCCTACTAGCGGGGTCGGGCACCGGGGAGCTGTTTTTT; cdr3_aa: CASSLLAGSGTGELFF
v_call: TRBV4-1; j_call: TRBJ2-5; d_call: TRBD1; clone_size: NA; cdr3_nt: TGCGCCAGCAGCCAAGGTAGGGGGCTCCAAGAGACCCAGTACTTC; cdr3_aa: CASSQGRGLQETQYF
v_call: TRBV11-2; j_call: TRBJ2-7; d_call: TRBD2; clone_size: NA; cdr3_nt: TGTGCCAGCAGCTTAGGATTGGGGGGGTACGAGCAGTACTTC; cdr3_aa: CASSLGLGGYEQYF
v_call: TRBV28; j_call: TRBJ2-3; d_call: NA; clone_size: NA; cdr3_nt: TGTGCCAGCAGTTGGGGATTACAGGGTGTCGGCACAGATACGCAGTATTTT; cdr3_aa: CASSWGLQGVGTDTQYF
v_call: TRBV19; j_call: TRBJ2-6; d_call: NA; clone_size: NA; cdr3_nt: TGTGCCAGTAGTATATCTCGCTCTGGGGCCAACGTCCTGACTTTC; cdr3_aa: CASSISRSGANVLTF
v_call: TRBV29-1; j_call: TRBJ2-7; d_call: TRBD1; clone_size: NA; cdr3_nt: TGCAGCGTTCGGGACAGGGGATACGAGCAGTACTTC; cdr3_aa: CSVRDRGYEQYF
v_call: TRBV27; j_call: TRBJ1-6; d_call: NA; clone_size: NA; cdr3_nt: TGTGCCAGCACCATCAATCAATCGAATTCACCCCTCCACTTT; cdr3_aa: CASTINQSNSPLHF
v_call: TRBV2; j_call: TRBJ2-7; d_call: NA; clone_size: NA; cdr3_nt: TGTGCCAGCAGTGCCAGGCGGACCTACGAGCAGTACTTC; cdr3_aa: CASSARRTYEQYF
v_call: TRBV5-1; j_call: TRBJ2-7; d_call: NA; clone_size: NA; cdr3_nt: TGCGCCAGCAGCTCGATACAGGGCAGGGACGAGCAGTACTTC; cdr3_aa: CASSSIQGRDEQYF
v_call: TRBV29-1; j_call: TRBJ2-7; d_call: NA; clone_size: once; cdr3_nt: TGCAGCGTTGAATCAGGATACGAGCAGTACTTC; cdr3_aa: CSVESGYEQYF
v_call: TRBV5-1; j_call: TRBJ2-5; d_call: NA; clone_size: NA; cdr3_nt: TGCGCCAGCAGCCCTGACCGGGACACCGCAGAGACCCAGTACTTC; cdr3_aa: CASSPDRDTAETQYF
v_call: TRBV5-1; j_call: TRBJ1-5; d_call: TRBD1; clone_size: NA; cdr3_nt: TGCGCCAGCAGCCCGACCGACAGGGTCGAAAGCAATCAGCCCCAGCATTTT; cdr3_aa: CASSPTDRVESNQPQHF
v_call: TRBV19; j_call: TRBJ2-2; d_call: NA; clone_size: NA; cdr3_nt: TGTGCCAGTAGTATCCCGTCCTACACCGGGGAGCTGTTTTTT; cdr3_aa: CASSIPSYTGELFF
v_call: TRBV27; j_call: TRBJ2-3; d_call: NA; clone_size: once; cdr3_nt: TGTGCCAGCAGCTACGGACGGGGAGATACGCAGTATTTT; cdr3_aa: CASSYGRGDTQYF
v_call: TRBV4-3; j_call: TRBJ2-5; d_call: TRBD2; clone_size: once; cdr3_nt: TGCGCCAGCAGCCAAGAAGGGGGCTCTAGCGGGAGGGCCGAAGAGACCCAGTACTTC; cdr3_aa: CASSQEGGSSGRAEETQYF
v_call: TRBV7-2; j_call: TRBJ2-3; d_call: NA; clone_size: once; cdr3_nt: TGTGCCAGCAGCTTAGACCGGGAGAGGAGCACAGATACGCAGTATTTT; cdr3_aa: CASSLDRERSTDTQYF
v_call: TRBV2; j_call: TRBJ1-4; d_call: TRBD1; clone_size: NA; cdr3_nt: TGTGCCAGCAGTGCCCGACAGGGGGCAATTGAAAAACTGTTTTTT; cdr3_aa: CASSARQGAIEKLFF
v_call: TRBV14; j_call: TRBJ2-7; d_call: TRBD2; clone_size: NA; cdr3_nt: TGTGCCAGCAGCCAGGCGGGAGAGTCTTACGAGCAGTACTTC; cdr3_aa: CASSQAGESYEQYF
v_call: TRBV13; j_call: TRBJ2-7; d_call: NA; clone_size: once; cdr3_nt: TGTGCCAGCAGCTTAAGTTCTGAGGATATGACCTACGAGCAGTACTTC; cdr3_aa: CASSLSSEDMTYEQYF
v_call: TRBV27; j_call: TRBJ2-7; d_call: NA; clone_size: NA; cdr3_nt: TGTGCCAGCAGTTTAACCAAAGGGTCCGAGCAGTACTTC; cdr3_aa: CASSLTKGSEQYF
v_call: TRBV5-8; j_call: TRBJ2-1; d_call: NA; clone_size: NA; cdr3_nt: TGTGCCAGCAGCTTGGGGGGTGGTGAGGCCCCCTCCTCCTACAATGAGCAGTTCTTC; cdr3_aa: CASSLGGGEAPSSYNEQFF
v_call: TRBV5-4; j_call: TRBJ2-3; d_call: NA; clone_size: NA; cdr3_nt: TGTGCCAGCAGCGGGAACTTTATAGGGAGCACAGATACGCAGTATTTT; cdr3_aa: CASSGNFIGSTDTQYF
v_call: TRBV13; j_call: TRBJ1-1; d_call: TRBD1; clone_size: NA; cdr3_nt: TGTGCCAGCAGCCCCGCCTCAGGGGGAATGAACACTGAAGCTTTCTTT; cdr3_aa: CASSPASGGMNTEAFF
v_call: TRBV11-1; j_call: TRBJ1-3; d_call: NA; clone_size: NA; cdr3_nt: TGTGCCAGCAGCTTGGTGACGGATTTGGGAAACACCATATATTTT; cdr3_aa: CASSLVTDLGNTIYF
v_call: TRBV18; j_call: TRBJ2-7; d_call: TRBD2; clone_size: NA; cdr3_nt: TGTGCCAGCTCATCAATAGCGGGGGGGCCGGACGAGCAGTACTTC; cdr3_aa: CASSSIAGGPDEQYF
v_call: TRBV15; j_call: TRBJ2-7; d_call: NA; clone_size: NA; cdr3_nt: TGTGCCACCAGCAGAGTTAAAGGGGCCCACGAGCAGTACTTC; cdr3_aa: CATSRVKGAHEQYF
v_call: TRBV4-1; j_call: TRBJ2-7; d_call: NA; clone_size: NA; cdr3_nt: TGCGCCAGCAGCCCCAAAGACAGTTACGAGCAGTACTTC; cdr3_aa: CASSPKDSYEQYF
v_call: TRBV5-4; j_call: TRBJ2-4; d_call: NA; clone_size: NA; cdr3_nt: TGTGCCAGCAGTTCGGGGGAGAAAAACATTCAGTACTTC; cdr3_aa: CASSSGEKNIQYF
v_call: TRBV4-3; j_call: TRBJ2-1; d_call: NA; clone_size: NA; cdr3_nt: TGCGCCAGCAGCCGGGACACCAGCTCCTACAATGAGCAGTTCTTC; cdr3_aa: CASSRDTSSYNEQFF
v_call: TRBV2; j_call: TRBJ2-7; d_call: TRBD2; clone_size: NA; cdr3_nt: TGTGCCAGCAGAGCTACACGGGAGGGCCTCTACGAGCAGTACTTC; cdr3_aa: CASRATREGLYEQYF
v_call: TRBV28; j_call: TRBJ1-2; d_call: NA; clone_size: NA; cdr3_nt: TGTGCCAGCAGCGCCGGACAGACCTATGGCTACACCTTC; cdr3_aa: CASSAGQTYGYTF